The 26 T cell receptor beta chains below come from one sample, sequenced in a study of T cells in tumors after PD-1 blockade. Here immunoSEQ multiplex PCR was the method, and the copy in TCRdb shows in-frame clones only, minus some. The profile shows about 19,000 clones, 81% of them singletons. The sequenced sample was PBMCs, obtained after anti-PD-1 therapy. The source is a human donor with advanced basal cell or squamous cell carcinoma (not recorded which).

The CDR3 sequence: CASSPDRDIEETQYF. The CDR3 nucleotides read TGCGCCAGCAGCCCGGACAGGGACATTGAAGAGACCCAGTACTTC. The chain links TRBV4-1 to TRBJ2-5, with 8 positions matching TRBD1. This CDR3 spans 15 amino acids. Looked up from germline, CDR1 is MGHRA and CDR2 is YSYEKL. Unmatched junction bases numbered 7, after V lost 4 bases and J lost 3 bases.

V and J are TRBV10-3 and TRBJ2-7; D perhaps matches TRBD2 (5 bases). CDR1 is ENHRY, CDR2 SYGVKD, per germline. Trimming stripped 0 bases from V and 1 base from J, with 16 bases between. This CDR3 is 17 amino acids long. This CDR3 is CAISESIMKRRSYEQYF. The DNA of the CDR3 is TGTGCCATCAGTGAGTCGATTATGAAGCGGAGGTCCTACGAGCAGTACTTC.

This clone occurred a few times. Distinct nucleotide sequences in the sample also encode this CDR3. CDR3 nucleotide sequence: TGTGCCAGCTCACCACCGGGTGACATGGGAGAGCAGTACTTC. Translating it yields CASSPPGDMGEQYF. The gene calls are TRBV18 and TRBJ2-7; D gene ambiguous. Trimming cost V 0 bases and J 7 bases, with 13 bases left between them. The CDR3 covers 14 residues. Germline values: CDR1 KGHSH, CDR2 LQKENI. The full variable domain, its missing parts supplied by reference TRBV18 and TRBJ2-7, is NAGVMQNPRHLVRRRGQEARLRCSPMKGHSHVYWYRQLPEEGLKFMVYLQKENIIDESGMPKERFSAEFPKEGPSILRIQQVVRGDSAAYFCASSPPGDMGEQYFGPGTRLTVT.

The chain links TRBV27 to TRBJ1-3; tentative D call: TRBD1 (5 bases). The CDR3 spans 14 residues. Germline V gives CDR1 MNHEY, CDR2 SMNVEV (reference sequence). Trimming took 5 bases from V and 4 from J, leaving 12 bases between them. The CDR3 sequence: CASSPDNRGNTIYF. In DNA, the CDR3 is TGTGCCAGCAGTCCAGATAACAGGGGAAACACCATATATTTT.

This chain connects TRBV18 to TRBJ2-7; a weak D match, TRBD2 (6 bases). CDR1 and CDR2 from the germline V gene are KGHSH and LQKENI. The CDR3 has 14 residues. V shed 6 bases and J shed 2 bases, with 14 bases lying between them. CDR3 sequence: CASSISAGTYEQYF. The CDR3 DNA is TGTGCCAGCTCTATATCCGCGGGGACCTACGAGCAGTACTTC.

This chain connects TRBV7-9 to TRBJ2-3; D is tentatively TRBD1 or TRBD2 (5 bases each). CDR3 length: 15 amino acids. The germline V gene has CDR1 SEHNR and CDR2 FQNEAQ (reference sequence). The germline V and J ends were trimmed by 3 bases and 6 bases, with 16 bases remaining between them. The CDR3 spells CASSFWDQTGDTQYF. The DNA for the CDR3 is TGTGCCAGCAGCTTTTGGGACCAAACCGGGGATACGCAGTATTTT.

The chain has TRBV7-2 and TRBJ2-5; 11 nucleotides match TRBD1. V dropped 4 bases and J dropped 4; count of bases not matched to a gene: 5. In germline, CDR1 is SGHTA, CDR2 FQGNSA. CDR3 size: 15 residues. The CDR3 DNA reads TGTGCCAGCAGCTCTGGGACAGGGGGAGTAGAGACCCAGTACTTC. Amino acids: CASSSGTGGVETQYF. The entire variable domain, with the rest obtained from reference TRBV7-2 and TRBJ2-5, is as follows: GAGVSQSPSNKVTEKGKDVELRCDPISGHTALYWYRQSLGQGLEFLIYFQGNSAPDKSGLPSDRFSAERTGGSVSTLTIQRTQQEDSAVYLCASSSGTGGVETQYFGPGTRLLVL.

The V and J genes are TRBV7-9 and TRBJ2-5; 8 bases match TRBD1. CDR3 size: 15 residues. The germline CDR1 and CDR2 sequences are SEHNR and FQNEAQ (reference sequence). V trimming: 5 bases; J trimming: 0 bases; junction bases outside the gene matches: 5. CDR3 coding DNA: TGTGCCAGCAGCCCCCGGGACAGGAACCAAGAGACCCAGTACTTC. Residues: CASSPRDRNQETQYF.

The DNA for the CDR3 is TGTGCCAGCAGCCCGGGACAGATAGATCAGCCCCAGCATTTT. Translation: CASSPGQIDQPQHF. The chain joins TRBV5-5 to TRBJ1-5, with 7 bases lining up with TRBD1. J was trimmed by 5 bases and V by 4 bases; bases with no gene match: 6. Germline loops: CDR1 SGHKS, CDR2 YYEKEE (reference sequence). The CDR3 is 14 amino acids.

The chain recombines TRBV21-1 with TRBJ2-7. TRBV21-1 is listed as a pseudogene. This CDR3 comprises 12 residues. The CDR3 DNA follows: TGTGCCAGCAGCAAAATCCCACACGAGCAGTACTTC. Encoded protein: CASSKIPHEQYF.

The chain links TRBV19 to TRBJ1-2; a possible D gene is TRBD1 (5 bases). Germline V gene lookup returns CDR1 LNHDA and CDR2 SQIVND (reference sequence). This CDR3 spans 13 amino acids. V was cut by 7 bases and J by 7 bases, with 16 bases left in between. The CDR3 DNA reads TGTGCCAGTATCCGGGACCCCGGGGGTGGCTACACCTTC. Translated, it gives CASIRDPGGGYTF.

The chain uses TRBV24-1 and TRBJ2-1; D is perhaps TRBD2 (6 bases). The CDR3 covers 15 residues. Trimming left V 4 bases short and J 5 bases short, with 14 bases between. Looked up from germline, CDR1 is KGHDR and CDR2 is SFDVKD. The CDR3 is CATSDPGTLNNEQFF. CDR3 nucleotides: TGTGCCACCAGTGACCCCGGGACTTTAAACAATGAGCAGTTCTTC.

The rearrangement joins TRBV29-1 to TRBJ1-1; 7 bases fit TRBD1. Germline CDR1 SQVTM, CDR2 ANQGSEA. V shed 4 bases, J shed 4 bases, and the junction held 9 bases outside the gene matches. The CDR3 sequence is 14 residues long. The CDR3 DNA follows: TGCAGCGTTGGACTGAACAGGGGCGGCACTGAAGCTTTCTTT. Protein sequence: CSVGLNRGGTEAFF. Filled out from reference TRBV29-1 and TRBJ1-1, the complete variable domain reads SAVISQKPSRDICQRGTSLTIQCQVDSQVTMMFWYRQQPGQSLTLIATANQGSEATYESGFVIDKFPISRPNLTFSTLTVSNMSPEDSSIYLCSVGLNRGGTEAFFGQGTRLTVV.

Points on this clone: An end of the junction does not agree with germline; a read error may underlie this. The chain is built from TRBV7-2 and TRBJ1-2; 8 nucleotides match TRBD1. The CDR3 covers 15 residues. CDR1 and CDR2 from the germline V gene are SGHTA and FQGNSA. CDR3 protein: CAGSFGSGGFYGYTF. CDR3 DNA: TGTGCCGGCAGCTTTGGCTCAGGGGGCTTCTATGGCTACACCTTC.

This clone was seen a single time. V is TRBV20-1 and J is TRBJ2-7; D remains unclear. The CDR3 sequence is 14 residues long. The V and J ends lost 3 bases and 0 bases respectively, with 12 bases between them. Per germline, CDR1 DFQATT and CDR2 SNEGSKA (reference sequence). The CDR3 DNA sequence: TGCAGTGCTAGTCAGATACCCGACTCCTACGAGCAGTACTTC. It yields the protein CSASQIPDSYEQYF.

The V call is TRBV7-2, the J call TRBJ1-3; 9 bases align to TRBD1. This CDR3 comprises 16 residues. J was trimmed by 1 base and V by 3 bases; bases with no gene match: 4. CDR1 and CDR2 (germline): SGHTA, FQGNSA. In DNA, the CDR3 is TGTGCCAGCAGCTTGACAGGGGGAAATTCTGGAAACACCATATATTTT. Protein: CASSLTGGNSGNTIYF.

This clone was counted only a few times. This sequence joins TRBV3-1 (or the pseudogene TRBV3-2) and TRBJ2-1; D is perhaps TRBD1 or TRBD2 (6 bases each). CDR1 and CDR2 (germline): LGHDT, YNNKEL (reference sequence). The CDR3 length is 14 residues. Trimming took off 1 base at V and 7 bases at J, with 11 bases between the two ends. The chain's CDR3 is CASSQGGATNEQFF. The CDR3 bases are TGTGCCAGCAGCCAAGGGGGGGCTACGAATGAGCAGTTCTTC.

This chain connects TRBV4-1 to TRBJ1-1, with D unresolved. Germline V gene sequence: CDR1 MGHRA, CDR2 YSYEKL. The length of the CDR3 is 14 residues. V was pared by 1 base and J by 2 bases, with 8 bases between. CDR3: CASSQGLANTEAFF. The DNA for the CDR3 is TGCGCCAGCAGCCAAGGTCTGGCTAACACTGAAGCTTTCTTT.

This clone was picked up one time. CDR3 DNA sequence: TGTGCCAGCAGCCCGGGGAATAGCGGCGCCGCCGAGCAGTACTTC. Residues: CASSPGNSGAAEQYF. The chain is built from TRBV7-9 and TRBJ2-7, with D possibly TRBD2 on 6 matching bases. Trimming removed 5 bases from V and 6 bases from J, with 20 bases in between. The CDR3 runs to 15 residues. CDR1 is SEHNR and CDR2 is FQNEAQ in the germline V gene (reference sequence). Based on the CDR3 plus reference TRBV7-9 and TRBJ2-7, the full variable domain is DTGVSQNPRHKITKRGQNVTFRCDPISEHNRLYWYRQTLGQGPEFLTYFQNEAQLEKSRLLSDRFSAERPKGSFSTLEIQRTEQGDSAMYLCASSPGNSGAAEQYFGPGTRLTVT.

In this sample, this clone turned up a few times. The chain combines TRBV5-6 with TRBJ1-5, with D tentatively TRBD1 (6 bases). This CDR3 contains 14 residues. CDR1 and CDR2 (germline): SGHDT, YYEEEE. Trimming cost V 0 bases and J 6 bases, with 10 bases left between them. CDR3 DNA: TGTGCCAGCAGCTTGGGGGGGGCAGGTCAGCCCCAGCATTTT. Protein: CASSLGGAGQPQHF.

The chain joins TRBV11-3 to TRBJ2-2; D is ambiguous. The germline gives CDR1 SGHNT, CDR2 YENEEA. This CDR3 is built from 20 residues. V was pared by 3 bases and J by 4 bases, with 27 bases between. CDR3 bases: TGTGCCAGCAGCTTGGACCAAGTTTTTGGACGCGACGTTGGCACCGGGGAGCTGTTTTTT. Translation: CASSLDQVFGRDVGTGELFF.

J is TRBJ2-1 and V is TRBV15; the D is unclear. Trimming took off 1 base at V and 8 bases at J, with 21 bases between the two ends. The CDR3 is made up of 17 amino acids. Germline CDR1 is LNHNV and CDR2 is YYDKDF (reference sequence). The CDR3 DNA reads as TGTGCCACCAGCAGAGGGTTTCCCGCGACCGGCGGCGATGAGCAGTTCTTC. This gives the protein CATSRGFPATGGDEQFF.

DNA for the CDR3: TGTGCCAGCAAAGGGTCTTACACCGGGGAGCTGTTTTTT. Translation gives CASKGSYTGELFF. This sequence joins TRBV2 and TRBJ2-2; D unresolved. Trimming cost V 7 bases and J 3 bases, with 9 bases left between them. The CDR3 spans 13 residues. From germline, CDR1 is SNHLY and CDR2 FYNNEI.

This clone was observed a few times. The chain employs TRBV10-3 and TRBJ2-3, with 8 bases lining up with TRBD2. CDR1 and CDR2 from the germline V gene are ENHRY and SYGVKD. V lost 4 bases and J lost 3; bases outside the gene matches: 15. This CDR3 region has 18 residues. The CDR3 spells CAISATAEGLDSTDTQYF. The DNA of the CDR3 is TGTGCCATCAGTGCAACAGCAGAGGGACTAGACTCTACAGATACGCAGTATTTT.

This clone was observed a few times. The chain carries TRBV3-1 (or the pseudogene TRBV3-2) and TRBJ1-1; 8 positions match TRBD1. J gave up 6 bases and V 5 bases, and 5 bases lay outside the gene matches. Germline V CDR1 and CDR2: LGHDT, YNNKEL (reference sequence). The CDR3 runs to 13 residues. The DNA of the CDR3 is TGTGCCAGCAGCACAGGGGGAGCGGCTGAAGCTTTCTTT. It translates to CASSTGGAAEAFF.

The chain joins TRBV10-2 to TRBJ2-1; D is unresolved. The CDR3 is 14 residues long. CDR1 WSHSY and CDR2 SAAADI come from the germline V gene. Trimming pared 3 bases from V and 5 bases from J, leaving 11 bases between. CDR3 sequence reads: CASSDWLRNNEQFF. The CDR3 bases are TGCGCCAGCAGTGATTGGTTGCGGAACAATGAGCAGTTCTTC.